Listed below are T cell receptor beta chains from one sample, sequenced in a study of cytomegalovirus exposure and HLA in healthy donors. This table comes from immunoSEQ multiplex PCR, and its TCRdb copy is limited to in-frame clones, with some not included. Altogether about 130,000 clones are present, around three quarters being singletons, with the ten largest covering about 1.7%. Material for sequencing was PBMCs. These receptor sequences come from a woman between 50 and 59 years old in good health and CMV-seronegative. The CDR3 runs from the conserved cysteine through the conserved F or W. The order of the fields is clone size, V gene, CDR3 protein. Rows give clone size only sometimes, using once, few, many, or a class for an expanded clone.

. | TRBV30 | CAWRGEGLRVGPGQYF
. | TRBV5-1 | CASSAMTGADYNEQFF
once | TRBV30 | CAWSVQGNQPQHF
once | TRBV15 | CATSRGGEREKWNEQYF
. | TRBV29-1 | CSVEGLAGATLSSYNEQFF
. | TRBV5-1 | CASSPVAGATTGELFF
. | TRBV11-2 | CASTLGGSGTEAFF
. | TRBV6-4 | CASSQEGVDTEAFF
. | TRBV5-1 | CASSLVRGGRGELFF
. | TRBV5-1 | CASSLGQGLKETQYF
. | TRBV6-5 | CASSRIGEAYEQYF
. | TRBV12-5 | CASGLGSAGQYSRGYTF
. | TRBV7-8 | CASSRSPGQGPYEQYF
. | TRBV4-1 | CASSQLSGLRAGGNEQFF
. | TRBV27 | CASSLQQGNQPQNF
. | TRBV30 | CAWNGEEGGGLYEQYF
. | TRBV7-3 | CASSSGLVRDTQYF
once | TRBV2 | CASSPGLAGPWLFF
. | TRBV6-1 | CASGGVRSGANVLTF
. | TRBV6-5 | CASSRQTENDYGYTF
. | TRBV18 | CASSPPSPDTQYF
. | TRBV11-3 | CASSQAPLDRGYTF
. | TRBV6-5 | CASGKGGAYNEQFF
. | TRBV27 | CASRNAGTSSYNEQFF
once | TRBV7-2 | CASSLAGLAGGQEQYF
few | TRBV28 | CASSPSGTPPHF
few | TRBV29-1 | CSVGGSTDTQYF
. | TRBV12-5 | CASGLGQGRTDTQYF
. | TRBV4-3 | CASSQAPGEKLFF
. | TRBV7-9 | CASSETTAFGYTF
. | TRBV6-5 | CASSYLVNTEAFF
. | TRBV2 | CATGQGYIQYF
. | TRBV28 | CASSRTGTRYNEQFF
. | TRBV5-5 | CASSLVPNEKLFF
. | TRBV7-9 | CASSPTGGGNQPQNF
. | TRBV5-4 | CASSLPGPAYEQYF
. | TRBV19 | CASSLAGRTSGIYEQYF
once | TRBV5-1 | CASSPTGSYEQYF
. | TRBV5-1 | CASSLEVAGAYEQYF
few | TRBV30 | CAWTAGGMGQPQHF
. | TRBV11-3 | CASSLQRTDTQYF
. | TRBV2 | CASSGPTGLGSEAFF
. | TRBV28 | CATTRNRRGALYGYTF
. | TRBV28 | CASSLPGLAGRSYEQYF
. | TRBV27 | CASRRTGWDEQYF
. | TRBV4-1 | CASSLRRGDTQYF
. | TRBV30 | CAWEGGTYGYTF
. | TRBV4-2 | CASSQVVGGSADNEQFF
once | TRBV6-1 | CASVPGRTGNTIYF
. | TRBV6-1 | CASSSSGLAGNEQFF
. | TRBV4-1 | CASSQDLAGELFF
. | TRBV28 | CASTSGTSKNTQYF
. | TRBV5-1 | CASSSDSSVNTEAFF
few | TRBV7-2 | CASSLGGTPGRNQPQHF
. | TRBV18 | CASSPLGTQGSYGYPF